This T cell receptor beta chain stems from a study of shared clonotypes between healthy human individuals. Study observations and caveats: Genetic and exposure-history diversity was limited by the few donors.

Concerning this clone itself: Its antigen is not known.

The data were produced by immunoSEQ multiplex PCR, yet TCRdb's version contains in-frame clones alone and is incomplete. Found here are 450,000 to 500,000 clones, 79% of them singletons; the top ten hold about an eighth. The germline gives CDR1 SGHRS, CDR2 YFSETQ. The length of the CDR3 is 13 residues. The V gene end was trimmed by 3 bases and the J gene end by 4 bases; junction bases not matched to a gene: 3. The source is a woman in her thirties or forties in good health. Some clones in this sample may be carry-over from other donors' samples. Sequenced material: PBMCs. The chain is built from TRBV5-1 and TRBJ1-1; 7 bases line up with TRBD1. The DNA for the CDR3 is TGCGCCAGCAGCTCCGACAGGGCCACTGAAGCTTTCTTT. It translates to CASSSDRATEAFF. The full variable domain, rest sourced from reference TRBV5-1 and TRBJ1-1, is KAGVTQTPRYLIKTRGQQVTLSCSPISGHRSVSWYQQTPGQGLQFLFEYFSETQRNKGNFPGRFSGRQFSNSRSEMNVSTLELGDSALYLCASSSDRATEAFFGQGTRLTVV.